This T cell receptor beta chain originates from a study of blood T cell repertoires in COVID-19. Study overall: The origin of the acute and convalescent COVID-19 samples was the United States, Italy and Spain. PBMCs, B-cell-depleted T cells, or T cells were the source of the cDNA or gDNA that made up the material.

The germline V gene encodes CDR1 SEHNR and CDR2 FQNEAQ (reference sequence). This CDR3 spans 15 amino acids. V lost 4 bases and J lost 3, with 15 bases in between. Source study methods: Nucleated cell number was recorded as an estimate derived from reference gene primer amplification. The protocol was immunoSEQ multiplex PCR, while the TCRdb copy is restricted to in-frame clones and leaves out a portion. From that table come the V and J calls and clone size; the DNA was used to work out D and trimming. The table records roughly 200,000 clones, just over 85% of them present only once. The rearrangement joins TRBV7-9 to TRBJ1-2, with D perhaps TRBD1 (6 bases). The sample comprised peripheral blood. This clonotype was sampled from a young man with active or convalescent COVID-19. CDR3 coding DNA: TGTGCCAGCAGCTCACCGGGGGGGGCTGACTATGGCTACACCTTC. Amino acids: CASSSPGGADYGYTF.